Sequencing of this T cell receptor (beta chain) was carried out in a study of T-cell memory formation after mild COVID-19. Germline loops: CDR1 MGHDK, CDR2 SYGVNS. V was pared by 1 base and J by 7 bases, with 13 bases between. This CDR3 is 15 amino acids long. Constant-segment primers were used for 5'RACE, and the resulting TCR alpha and TCR beta cDNA libraries carried sample barcodes and UMIs. A single record per CDR3 protein comes from TCRdb applying MiXCR to the 5' RACE reads. The sample consists of about 210,000 distinct CDR3 sequences, under 30% of them appearing once. Findings and caveats of the study: Day 15 to 85 contracting clones showed balanced CD4/CD8; day 15 to 37 expanders favored CD4+.

About this clonotype: Its antigen is unidentified.

This TCR was recovered from an adult woman who had mild COVID-19 (a few samples of this study predate the infection). Cell type and time point are not known. The V and J genes are TRBV25-1 and TRBJ1-4; D may be TRBD1 (5 bases). The source material was PBMCs or a T cell subset sorted from them (not recorded which). This chain's CDR3 is CASSEFAAGIEKLFF. CDR3 bases: TGTGCCAGCAGTGAATTCGCGGCAGGGATTGAAAAACTGTTTTTT.